A selection of T cell receptor beta chains follows, all from one sample in a study of response to subunit inactivated influenza vaccine. A single record per CDR3 protein comes from TCRdb applying MiXCR to the RT-PCR reads. This sample has about 190,000 distinct CDR3 sequences, with around an eighth found just once. The sample consisted of CD8+ T cells sorted from PBMCs, taken around 5 days after vaccination. The source of these receptors is a man in his fifties who received an inactivated influenza vaccine. Each CDR3 is given with its conserved first and last residue. A D gene is named only where the DNA matches it firmly. Clone size is given for some rows only: seen once, a few or many times, or a class if the clone is expanded.

V gene	J gene	clone size	CDR3 length	D gene	CDR3 DNA	CDR3 protein
TRBV6-5	TRBJ1-1	-	15	-	TGTGCCAGCAGTTACTCGGCCAGACCCTACACTGAAGCTTTCTTT	CASSYSARPYTEAFF
TRBV20-1	TRBJ2-7	many	13	-	TGCAGTGCTAGTGCAGGGCTTGGCTACGAGCAGTACTTC	CSASAGLGYEQYF
TRBV7-9	TRBJ2-1	-	12	-	TGTGCCAGCACCCTGAAGATAGGTGAGCAGTTCTTC	CASTLKIGEQFF
TRBV20-1	TRBJ1-4	few	13	-	TGCAGTGTTCCGGGCCAGTGGAATGAAAAACTGTTTTTT	CSVPGQWNEKLFF
TRBV12-3/TRBV12-4	TRBJ2-2	-	15	TRBD1	TGTGCCAGCACCCTCCCGACAGGGGGAACCGGGGAGCTGTTTTTT	CASTLPTGGTGELFF
TRBV2	TRBJ1-4	few	17	TRBD1	TGTGCCAGCAGTCCCGGGACAGGAATTACAACTAATGAAAAACTGTTTTTT	CASSPGTGITTNEKLFF
TRBV9	TRBJ2-3	few	16	TRBD2	TGTGCCAGCAGCGTAGAGTTACTAGCGGTACTAGATACGCAGTATTTT	CASSVELLAVLDTQYF
TRBV5-1	TRBJ1-1	-	14	-	TGCGCCAGCAGCTTGGTGGGATTTAGCACTGAAGCTTTCTTT	CASSLVGFSTEAFF
TRBV12-3/TRBV12-4	TRBJ2-7	many	14	-	TGTGCCAGCAGCCTATGGGGGGCCTCAAACGAGCAGTACTTC	CASSLWGASNEQYF
TRBV12-3/TRBV12-4	TRBJ1-1	few	13	TRBD1	TGTGCCAGCAGGAGACAGGGGGTTGTTGAAGCTTTCTTT	CASRRQGVVEAFF
TRBV7-3	TRBJ2-2	many	13	-	TGTGCCAGCAGCCCCACCTCAGCCGGGGAGCTGTTTTTT	CASSPTSAGELFF
TRBV7-8	TRBJ2-2	-	15	TRBD1	TGTGCCAGCAGCCCGTACGGACAGGGGGCCGGGGAGCTGTTTTTT	CASSPYGQGAGELFF
TRBV12-3/TRBV12-4	TRBJ2-2	-	16	-	TGTGCCAGCAGAAGCCGACAGGCTCGGGGGACCGGGGAGCTGTTTTTT	CASRSRQARGTGELFF
TRBV7-9	TRBJ1-2	few	14	-	TGTGCCAGCAGCGACGCGGGATGGCGGCATGGCTACACCTTC	CASSDAGWRHGYTF
TRBV4-3	TRBJ1-2	-	15	-	TGCGCCAGCAGCCAAACGGACGGCGAACACTATGGCTACACCTTC	CASSQTDGEHYGYTF
TRBV6-6	TRBJ2-7	few	13	TRBD1	TGTGCCAGCACCGGTTGGACAGGGAACGAGCAGTACTTC	CASTGWTGNEQYF
TRBV4-3	TRBJ2-2	many	13	TRBD2	TGCGCCGTCGGGGGGATGAACACCGGGGAGCTGTTTTTT	CAVGGMNTGELFF
TRBV4-2	TRBJ2-7	-	14	TRBD2	TGTGCCAGCAGCCAAGCGGCGGGAGGGGACGAGCAGTACTTC	CASSQAAGGDEQYF
TRBV12-3/TRBV12-4	TRBJ2-2	few	15	TRBD1	TGTGCCAGCAGTTCACCATACAGGGGGCCCGGGGAGCTGTTTTTT	CASSSPYRGPGELFF
TRBV20-1	TRBJ1-2	-	16	-	TGCAGTGCTGACCAAATTATAAGAAGGGGTCTCTATGGCTACACCTTC	CSADQIIRRGLYGYTF
TRBV29-1	TRBJ1-1	few	11	-	TGCATCGGGGGGCAGGGCACTGAAGCTTTCTTT	CIGGQGTEAFF
TRBV28	TRBJ2-1	-	12	-	TGTGCCAGCAGCCCGGGGGAGGATGAGCAGTTCTTC	CASSPGEDEQFF
TRBV15	TRBJ2-3	-	15	TRBD1	TGTGCCACCAGCAGAGAAGACAGGGGGCTTGATACGCAGTATTTT	CATSREDRGLDTQYF
TRBV11-2	TRBJ1-1	-	17	-	TGTGCCAGCAGCCTAACCGCAGGGGCGGCTATGAACACTGAAGCTTTCTTT	CASSLTAGAAMNTEAFF
TRBV28	TRBJ2-5	-	13	-	TGTGCCAGCAGTTTACGTCTCCGGGAGACCCAGTACTTC	CASSLRLRETQYF
TRBV12-3/TRBV12-4	TRBJ1-1	many	11	-	TGTGCCAGCAGTTTCAGGGCTGAAGCTTTCTTT	CASSFRAEAFF
TRBV5-6	TRBJ1-3	-	18	TRBD1	TGTGCCAGCAGCTCACTGTTTTACCGCACAGGGGCTGGAAACACCATATATTTT	CASSSLFYRTGAGNTIYF
TRBV10-3	TRBJ2-7	few	17	TRBD2	TGTGCCATCAGTGATCCCGGGACTAGCGGACAACAGGGCGAGCAGTACTTC	CAISDPGTSGQQGEQYF
TRBV6-2/TRBV6-3	TRBJ2-2	few	18	-	TGTGCCAGCAGTTCCATCCTGTTACTAGTGGCGGGGACCGGGGAGCTGTTTTTT	CASSSILLLVAGTGELFF